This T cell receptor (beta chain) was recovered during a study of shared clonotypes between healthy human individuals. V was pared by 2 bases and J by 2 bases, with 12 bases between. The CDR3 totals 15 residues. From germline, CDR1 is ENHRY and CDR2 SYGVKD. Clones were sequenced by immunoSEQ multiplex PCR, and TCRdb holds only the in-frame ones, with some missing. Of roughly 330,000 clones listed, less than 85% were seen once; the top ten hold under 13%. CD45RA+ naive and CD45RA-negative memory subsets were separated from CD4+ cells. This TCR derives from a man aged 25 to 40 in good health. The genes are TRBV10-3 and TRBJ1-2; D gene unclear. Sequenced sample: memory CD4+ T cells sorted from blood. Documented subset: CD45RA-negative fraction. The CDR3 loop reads CAISEHEAVNYGYTF. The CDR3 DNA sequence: TGTGCCATCAGTGAGCACGAGGCCGTGAACTATGGCTACACCTTC.